Listed below are T cell receptor beta chains from one sample, sequenced in a study of blood T cell repertoires in COVID-19. Method: immunoSEQ multiplex PCR; TCRdb's copy keeps in-frame clones and lacks some. This sample has about 300,000 clones; roughly nine tenths occur once, and the top ten carry around 2.2%. The sample taken for sequencing was peripheral blood. The receptors shown here come from a woman under 40 with COVID-19, enrolled during active disease. Both conserved end residues are part of each CDR3. Fields, in order: clone size, V gene, D gene, J gene, CDR3 DNA, CDR3 protein. D genes are given only for firm matches. Rows give clone size only sometimes, using once, few, many, or a class for an expanded clone.

-	TRBV7-5	-	TRBJ1-3	TGTGTCAGAAGCAGAGGACAGGAAGAATCTGGAAACACCATATATTTT	CVRSRGQEESGNTIYF
-	TRBV18	-	TRBJ1-6	TGTGCCAGCTCAACAGGCCCGAATTCACCCCTCCACTTT	CASSTGPNSPLHF
-	TRBV5-6	TRBD2	TRBJ2-2	TGTGCCAGCAGCTTTACTAGCGGGAGTGGGGAGCTGTTTTTT	CASSFTSGSGELFF
-	TRBV27	TRBD1	TRBJ1-4	TGTGCCAGCAGTTCCCTCGCCGATTGGACAGGGGGTGAAAAACTGTTTTTT	CASSSLADWTGGEKLFF
once	TRBV6-2/TRBV6-3	TRBD2	TRBJ2-2	TGTGCCAGCAGTTGGGGACTAGCGGAGAATACCGGGGAGCTGTTTTTT	CASSWGLAENTGELFF
-	TRBV5-1	TRBD1	TRBJ1-2	TGCGCCAGCAGCTTGGGTACAGGGGCGTATGGCTACACCTTC	CASSLGTGAYGYTF
-	TRBV29-1	TRBD1	TRBJ2-7	TGCAGCGTTGAGGGACAGGGTGACGAGCAGTACTTC	CSVEGQGDEQYF
-	TRBV25-1	-	TRBJ2-7	TGTGCCAGCAGCCCCGAAGAAGCGCTCTTTTACGAGCAGTACTTC	CASSPEEALFYEQYF
-	TRBV29-1	-	TRBJ2-3	TGCAGCGTTGAAGATCTAGTCAGCACAGATACGCAGTATTTT	CSVEDLVSTDTQYF
-	TRBV6-4	-	TRBJ2-1	TGTGCCAGCAGTGACTCCGGGATTCGGGGTGAGCAGTTCTTC	CASSDSGIRGEQFF
-	TRBV5-6	-	TRBJ1-2	TGTGCCAGCAGCTTGGCACGGGGGTATGGCTACACCTTC	CASSLARGYGYTF
-	TRBV27	-	TRBJ2-1	TGTGCCAGCAGTCCCGGACAATTCTTGGGTGAGCAGTTCTTC	CASSPGQFLGEQFF
-	TRBV6-5	TRBD2	TRBJ2-7	TGTGCCAGCAGCCCGGGGGGCTACGAGCAGTACTTC	CASSPGGYEQYF
-	TRBV5-6	-	TRBJ1-1	TGTGCCAGCAGCGACTGGAGGGGGAACACTGAAGCTTTCTTT	CASSDWRGNTEAFF